This T cell receptor beta chain comes out of a study of T cell responses to AZD1222 COVID-19 vaccine (dated by TCRdb to about 2021). Context from the whole study: AZD1222 recipients whose second dose came at about 4 weeks and those whose second dose came at about 12 weeks were combined into one group, since spike-specific TCR depth and breadth did not differ between the two schedules. A total of approximately 240 trial participants underwent TCR sequencing, of whom around 200 received two doses of AZD1222 and some 26 received two doses of the MenACWY control vaccine. Enrollment into the trials was organized by age into subgroups of 18-55, 56-69 and 70-plus years, and those subgroups contained roughly 140, 27 and 60 TCR-sequenced participants, respectively. The paper as a whole reports these results and caveats: Participants were mostly white British, with more females than males. The authors suggested clonal diversity may have been underestimated. Only five to seven AZD1222 recipients were SARS-CoV-2 seropositive at baseline, limiting conclusions about previously exposed vaccinees. The vaccine-associated CD4 TCRs covered the entire spike protein, and the dominant responses fell in regions 160-218 and 743-854. The 56-69-year group was small, and its depth increase did not reach significance, likely because of low power. Because no day 14 peak-response samples were available, repertoires were characterized only after the peak T cell response. A significant rise in spike-specific TCR breadth and depth was observed after two AZD1222 doses relative to day 0 and relative to MenACWY recipients. Reportedly, almost half of the unique spike-specific TCRs recognized epitopes lying outside the regions that are mutated in the B.1.351 and B.1.1.7 variants.

Germline trimming amounts to 0 bases on V and 6 bases on J, with 0 as the count of junction bases outside the gene matches. The CDR3 contains 13 residues, cysteine and phenylalanine counted. The kept DNA is CDR3 alone, 39 bases in frame from the first base. CDR1 is given as GTSNPN and CDR2 as SVGIG, both from the germline V gene (reference sequence). The time point label of this sample denotes: baseline before first vaccination. Vaccinee samples came from UK trials COV001 and COV002, including a single-blind randomized controlled phase 2/3 trial of AZD1222 (ChAdOx1 nCoV-19) in healthy adults. Trial participant PBMC samples were collected at day 0 and day 28 after the second dose for TCRbeta chain sequencing. The CDR3 regions of human TCRbeta chains were analyzed by immunosequencing. Regarding the original processing steps: Repertoire TCRs were checked for matches against a reference library of SARS-CoV-2-specific TCRs that had been generated using the MIRA antigen-specificity platform. Breadth was defined as the fraction of unique TCRs that were SARS-CoV-2-associated. Depth was defined as the fraction of total T cells that were SARS-CoV-2-associated. Each spike-specific TCR was assigned to its reactive spike region and to a CD4 or CD8 class using the MIRA data. Log10-transformed breadth and depth values were compared by one-way ANOVA with Sidak's multiple comparisons tests. TCRdb took over this immuneACCESS table, retaining in-frame rearrangements with V and J assigned. Such tables are incomplete; in checked studies, under half of the missing clones stem from an unresolved V gene, and the remainder is unexplained. Clonal size and the V and J genes are those of that table, whereas D and trimming came from the DNA. Recorded for this sample are 85,000 to 100,000 clones; roughly 88% of them occurred a single time. The ten largest make up about 20% of the sample.

Of note for this clone: Its antigen is not yet known. One base away there is no much larger clone; base qualities are not given.

Recombination connected TRBV30 to TRBJ1-4; 8 of the junction bases match TRBD1. This clonotype originated in an adult in good health. Material: peripheral blood, obtained on day 0 of AZD1222 vaccination. The nucleotide sequence is given as TGTGCCTGGAGTGTGGACAGGGATGAAAAACTGTTTTTT. It encodes CAWSVDRDEKLFF.